A single sample is the source of the 14 T cell receptor beta chains below, sequenced in a study of metastatic and nonmetastatic thyroid tumors. Using MiXCR, TCRdb re-called clones from the PCR reads. In the table there are tens of thousands of clones, approximately 17% of which are singletons. Thyroid surgery had not been preceded by any treatment in any patient. Specimen: blood. The receptors were sampled from a female donor with papillary thyroid cancer or a benign thyroid nodule (not recorded which). Some clones in this sample may be carry-over from other donors' samples.

This clone was counted only a few times. The rearrangement joins TRBV6-1 to TRBJ2-7, with 7 bases that match TRBD1. This CDR3 is built from 14 residues. Germline CDR1 MNHNS, CDR2 SASEGT. The junction had 9 bases not matched to a gene; V was cut back by 10 bases and J by 0 bases. CDR3 DNA: TGTGCCAAGTTCTCCCGGGACAGCTCCTACGAGCAGTACTTC. Residues: CAKFSRDSSYEQYF.

As concerns this clone: Here the CDR3 omits its conserved ending phenylalanine or tryptophan, so a read error is the likely source. CDR3 in amino acids: CSASRSGKGYGYTL. The CDR3 nucleotides read TGCAGTGCTTCCCGCTCCGGGAAAGGTTATGGCTACACCCTC. V is TRBV20-1 and J is TRBJ1-2; D is undetermined. This CDR3 has 14 residues. CDR1 is DFQATT, CDR2 SNEGSKA, per germline (reference sequence). Trimming shortened V by 5 bases and J by 5 bases, and 18 bases separated the two germline ends.

Regarding this clone: Possible read error: a much larger clone is one base away. The chain has TRBV5-4 and TRBJ2-1; D is possibly TRBD1 (5 bases). Germline-derived CDR1 and CDR2 are SGHNT and YYREEE (reference sequence). CDR3 length: 15 residues. Trimming removed 5 bases from V and 4 bases from J, with 16 bases in between. The CDR3 protein is CASRGEVGLYNEQFF. The DNA for the CDR3 is TGTGCCAGCAGAGGGGAAGTCGGGCTTTACAATGAGCAGTTCTTC.

Ten or more counts support this clone. The V call is TRBV28, the J call TRBJ1-1; D remains unclear. The CDR3 consists of 15 residues. The germline V gene has CDR1 MDHEN and CDR2 SYDVKM. Trimming shortened V by 0 bases and J by 2 bases, and 10 bases separated the two germline ends. The CDR3 DNA follows: TGTGCCAGCAGTTTATGGGAAGGAACAAACACTGAAGCTTTCTTT. Translating it yields CASSLWEGTNTEAFF.

This clone has a handful of counts. The CDR3 region has the DNA TGTGCCACCAGTGCTGGGACAGGGTGTTTCTATGGCTACACCTTC. Translating it yields CATSAGTGCFYGYTF. The chain links TRBV24-1 to TRBJ1-2; TRBD1 matches 9 bases. In germline, CDR1 is KGHDR, CDR2 SFDVKD. The CDR3 is 15 amino acids. The junction had 7 bases not matched to a gene; V was cut back by 5 bases and J by 4 bases.

Many counts were recorded for this clone. This chain links TRBV28 with TRBJ2-7; 9 bases agree with TRBD1. The V gene's germline CDR1 is MDHEN and CDR2 SYDVKM. The CDR3 contains 15 residues. Germline trimming cut 5 bases from V and 0 bases from J; bases unmatched to any gene: 5. In nucleotides, the CDR3 is TGTGCCAGCAGTCCGGGGACAGGGAGCTCCTACGAGCAGTACTTC. Translating it yields CASSPGTGSSYEQYF.

This sequence joins TRBV20-1 and TRBJ2-2, with TRBD2 identical over 11 bases. CDR1 is DFQATT and CDR2 is SNEGSKA in the germline V gene (reference sequence). The CDR3 loop spans 16 amino acids. The junction had 7 bases not matched to a gene; V was cut back by 5 bases and J by 2 bases. CDR3 loop: CSASGLAGGNTGELFF. For the CDR3, the DNA is TGCAGTGCTTCTGGACTAGCGGGTGGAAACACCGGGGAGCTGTTTTTT.

There are many counts of this clone. One junction end disagrees with the germline gene, perhaps due to a read error. The gene calls are TRBV7-7 and TRBJ1-5; 7 nucleotides agree with TRBD1. The CDR3 consists of 14 residues. Per germline, CDR1 SSHAT and CDR2 FNYEAQ (reference sequence). The CDR3 region has the DNA TGTGCTAGCAGTTCCGACAGGGACAATCAGCCCCAGCATTTT. It translates to CASSSDRDNQPQHF.

This clone was recorded many times. A much larger clone lies a single base off, so this may be a read error. The rearrangement links TRBV12-3 or TRBV12-4 to TRBJ2-1; the match to TRBD2 covers 13 bases. The V and J ends lost 8 bases and 8 bases, in that order; junction bases with no gene match: 12. The CDR3 extends over 16 amino acids. Here the CDR3 DNA reads TGTGCCAGCGGCCAAAAACTAGCGGGAGGGAGGGATGAGCAGTTCTTC. It translates to CASGQKLAGGRDEQFF.

V gene TRBV10-2 combines with J gene TRBJ2-7, with 10 bases identical to TRBD2. Germline loops: CDR1 WSHSY, CDR2 SAAADI. J gave up 7 bases and V 5 bases, and 17 bases lay outside the gene matches. The CDR3 spans 17 residues. DNA of the CDR3: TGCGCCAGCAGTAATACTAGCGGGATAAACCACTTTTGGGAGCAGTACTTC. Amino acid sequence: CASSNTSGINHFWEQYF.

Notes on this clone: Likely a read error: the CDR3 ends without its conserved phenylalanine or tryptophan. The gene calls are TRBV2 and TRBJ2-1, with 10 nucleotides matching TRBD2. Germline CDR1 is SNHLY and CDR2 is FYNNEI. The CDR3 runs to 16 residues. CDR3 region: CASSEEGLAGVWEQFL. In nucleotides, the CDR3 is TGTGCCAGCAGCGAAGAAGGTCTAGCGGGAGTCTGGGAGCAGTTCCTC.

This clone has ten or more counts. V usage is TRBV5-6 and J usage is TRBJ2-7; the D call may be TRBD1 or TRBD2 (5 bases each). The V end lost 5 bases, the J end lost 3 bases, and 15 bases lay between the germline ends. Germline CDR1 and CDR2: SGHDT and YYEEEE. The CDR3 is made up of 14 amino acids. The CDR3 DNA sequence: TGTGCCAGCAGACGGGACCCGAGAGACTACGAGCAGTACTTC. Its translation is CASRRDPRDYEQYF.

This clone was seen ten or more times. The identical CDR3 is also encoded by other nucleotide sequences in the sample. The chain carries TRBV18 and TRBJ2-7; 10 bases fit TRBD1. The V gene end was trimmed by 3 bases and the J gene end by 5 bases; junction bases not matched to a gene: 4. Germline V gene sequence: CDR1 KGHSH, CDR2 LQKENI. CDR3 length: 14 amino acids. The CDR3 sequence: CASSPGQGNHEQYF. The CDR3 DNA reads TGTGCCAGCTCACCGGGACAGGGGAACCACGAGCAGTACTTC.

This clone was recorded at least ten times. V is TRBV10-1 and J is TRBJ2-1; tentative D call: TRBD2 (6 bases). The CDR3 is 18 residues long. CDR1 WNHNN and CDR2 SYGVQD come from the germline V gene (reference sequence). Trimming removed 4 bases at V and 3 bases at J, with 22 bases between. CDR3 sequence reads: CASSAYRTGANVYNEQFF. DNA of the CDR3: TGCGCCAGCAGTGCCTATAGAACGGGAGCGAACGTCTACAATGAGCAGTTCTTC.